This entry concerns a single T cell receptor beta chain. The data originate from a study of blood T cell repertoires in COVID-19. As handled by the study authors: By means of reference gene primer amplification, nucleated cell counts were estimated. Profiling relied on immunoSEQ multiplex PCR, and the TCRdb table lists in-frame clones only, not all of them. That table is the source of V, J and clone size, and D and trimming were worked out from the DNA. This table has 110,000 to 150,000 clones, 85% to 90% appearing once. With 1 base removed from V and 4 bases from J, the gap between germline ends came to 7 bases. Germline V lookup: CDR1 SNHLY, CDR2 FYNNEI. The CDR3 spans 14 residues.

The J gene is TRBJ1-4, the V gene TRBV2; D unclear. The specimen sequenced was peripheral blood. This TCR was sampled from a woman over 75 with acute or convalescent COVID-19. The CDR3: CASSEGGYNEKLFF. The CDR3 nucleotides read TGTGCCAGCAGTGAAGGAGGATATAATGAAAAACTGTTTTTT.